The sequence of this T cell receptor beta chain was determined in a study of shared clonotypes between healthy human individuals. Study-wide results and limits: Rarefaction indicated that sorted-subset sequencing remained incomplete although depth was large.

Donors were healthy HIV-negative adults without recent acute infections or vaccinations. Donors were Caucasian adults residing in Nashville, Tennessee, USA. On this clone itself: Its antigen remains unidentified.

At deep level, the assay was performed. TCRdb's table, derived via immunoSEQ multiplex PCR, lists solely in-frame clones and lacks some. The sample lists about 1.5 million clones, around 98% occurring once. This clonotype originated in a man under 40 in good health. The sequencing input was naive CD4+ T cells sorted from blood. Subset given: CD45RA+ positively selected.

CDR3 in DNA: TGTGCCAGCAGTGAATGGTCTGGGAGGGGAAATCAGCCCCAGCATTTT. Its protein product is CASSEWSGRGNQPQHF. V and J are TRBV6-1 and TRBJ1-5, with a possible D match to TRBD1 (5 bases). The CDR3 has 16 amino acids. Trimming removed 2 bases at V and 4 bases at J, with 15 bases between. The germline V gene encodes CDR1 MNHNS and CDR2 SASEGT.